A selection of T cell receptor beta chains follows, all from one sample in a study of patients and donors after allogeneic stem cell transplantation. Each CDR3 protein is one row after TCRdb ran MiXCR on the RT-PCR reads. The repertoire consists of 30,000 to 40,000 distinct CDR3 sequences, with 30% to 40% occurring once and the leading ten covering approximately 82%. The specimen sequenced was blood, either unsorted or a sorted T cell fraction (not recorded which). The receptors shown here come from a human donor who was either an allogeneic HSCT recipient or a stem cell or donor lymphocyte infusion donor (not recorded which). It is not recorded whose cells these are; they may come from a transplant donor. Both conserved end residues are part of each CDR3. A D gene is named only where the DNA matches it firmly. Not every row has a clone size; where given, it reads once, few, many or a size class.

TGCGCCAGCAGCTTGGCCGAGTCAGATGAAGCTTTCTTT,CASSLAESDEAFF,TRBJ1-1,TRBV5-1,-,-
TGCAGTGCTAGACCCCTCCCGGGACTGGGGAACACCGGGGAGCTGTTTTTT,CSARPLPGLGNTGELFF,TRBJ2-2,TRBV20-1,-,-
TGTGCCAGCAGTTTAGGGACAGGGTCTCCGAATCAGCCCCAGCATTTT,CASSLGTGSPNQPQHF,TRBJ1-5,TRBV12-3/TRBV12-4,many,TRBD1
TGTGCCAGCAGTTTCCGGGGGAACACTGAAGCTTTCTTT,CASSFRGNTEAFF,TRBJ1-1,TRBV6-2/TRBV6-3,few,-
TGCAGTGCTTTCGCCGGCGCAAACTATGGCTACACCTTC,CSAFAGANYGYTF,TRBJ1-2,TRBV20-1,-,-
TGTGCCACCAGTGGGCGAGAGGGATGGAGGGCCAACGTCCTGACTTTC,CATSGREGWRANVLTF,TRBJ2-6,TRBV24-1,-,-
TGTGCCAGCAGCTTTGTCACCGGGACAGGGGATCCCTTCCAAGAGACCCAGTACTTC,CASSFVTGTGDPFQETQYF,TRBJ2-5,TRBV7-2,-,TRBD1
TGTGCCAGCAGCTTGATACCGGGACAGGGTGGGAACATTCAGTACTTC,CASSLIPGQGGNIQYF,TRBJ2-4,TRBV5-4,once,TRBD1
TGTGCCAGCACCGACTTGTGGACAGATGAGCAGTTCTTC,CASTDLWTDEQFF,TRBJ2-1,TRBV11-2,many,-
TGTGCCGCAGAACAGGGGGGCGAGCAGTACTTC,CAAEQGGEQYF,TRBJ2-7,TRBV10-3,-,TRBD1
TGTGCCATCAGTGCTAAACAGGGGGTTATGTTCCAAGAGACCCAGTACTTC,CAISAKQGVMFQETQYF,TRBJ2-5,TRBV10-3,-,TRBD1
TGCAGCGCCGCTAGGGCTCCCCAAGGAGGCTACACCTTC,CSAARAPQGGYTF,TRBJ1-2,TRBV29-1,-,-
TGCAGCGTCGCGGGGGGTTTCCAGGGAAACTATGGCTACACCTTC,CSVAGGFQGNYGYTF,TRBJ1-2,TRBV29-1,few,-
TGTGCCAGCAGCCCCGACAGGGAGGGCTACACCTTC,CASSPDREGYTF,TRBJ1-2,TRBV7-9,-,TRBD1
TGCGCCAGCAGCCGAATACGGGGCCCCAAAGAGACCCAGTACTTC,CASSRIRGPKETQYF,TRBJ2-5,TRBV4-3,-,-
TGTGCCACCAGTGATTTGGTAGTCGGCAATGAGCAGTTCTTC,CATSDLVVGNEQFF,TRBJ2-1,TRBV24-1,-,-
TGTGCCACCAGCAGAGATCTTTTTGCAGGGGGCGATGACAATCAGCCCCAGCATTTT,CATSRDLFAGGDDNQPQHF,TRBJ1-5,TRBV15,-,TRBD1
TGTGCCACCAGCAGAGAAACGACCCCACAGGGGGCTGGCTACACCTTC,CATSRETTPQGAGYTF,TRBJ1-2,TRBV15,few,TRBD1
TGCGCCAGCAGCTTGGCATCAGCTAAAAACATTCAGTACTTC,CASSLASAKNIQYF,TRBJ2-4,TRBV5-1,-,-
TGTGCCAGCAGCTTAGGGGACAGCTCTGGAAACACCATATATTTT,CASSLGDSSGNTIYF,TRBJ1-3,TRBV7-2,-,TRBD1
TGCAGTGCTAGAGATCCAGGGAGTAATTCACCCCTCCACTTT,CSARDPGSNSPLHF,TRBJ1-6,TRBV20-1,many,-
TGCAGTGCTGTAGAGCTAAGGGCTGCTGGAAACACCATATATTTT,CSAVELRAAGNTIYF,TRBJ1-3,TRBV20-1,-,-
TGTGCCAGCAGCCAAGATCGGGACCGGTACAATGAGCAGTTCTTC,CASSQDRDRYNEQFF,TRBJ2-1,TRBV4-2,-,-
TGCAGCGTTGAGGCTAGGCTTAACACTGAAGCTTTCTTT,CSVEARLNTEAFF,TRBJ1-1,TRBV29-1,-,-
TGTGCCAGCAGCTTTAGGAGTAGCGGGCTGGGGGAGCAGTTCTTC,CASSFRSSGLGEQFF,TRBJ2-1,TRBV5-4,-,TRBD2
TGTGCCAGCCTCAGGGGGGCAGGGGAATCGAGGGTCTCTGGAAACACCATATATTTT,CASLRGAGESRVSGNTIYF,TRBJ1-3,TRBV12-3/TRBV12-4,-,TRBD1
TGTGCCAGCAGTTACGACGTGGCACCACTAGGTGGGCAGTACTTC,CASSYDVAPLGGQYF,TRBJ2-7,TRBV6-5,-,-
TGCAGCGTTGATTGGGACTTAGGGACCTATGGCTACACCTTC,CSVDWDLGTYGYTF,TRBJ1-2,TRBV29-1,few,-
TGTGCCAGCAGCTTAACAGGGAATAACTGCCTCTACAATGAGCAGTTCTTC,CASSLTGNNCLYNEQFF,TRBJ2-1,TRBV7-9,-,-
TGCAGTGCTAGAGGGGGGGCTGGGAACACTGAAGCTTTCTTT,CSARGGAGNTEAFF,TRBJ1-1,TRBV20-1,-,-
TGTGCCAGCAGGAAGGGACTAGCGGAACAAGAGACCCAGTACTTC,CASRKGLAEQETQYF,TRBJ2-5,TRBV7-3,once,TRBD2
TGCAGTGCTAGGGAGACTTCGAACACCGGGGAGCTGTTTTTT,CSARETSNTGELFF,TRBJ2-2,TRBV20-1,-,-
TGCGCCAGCAGCTTGGCCGGGGGTATGAACACTGAAGCTTTCTTT,CASSLAGGMNTEAFF,TRBJ1-1,TRBV5-1,once,-
TGTGCCAGCAGCGTAGCCAACCGGACAGGGATGAACACTGAAGCTTTCTTT,CASSVANRTGMNTEAFF,TRBJ1-1,TRBV9,-,TRBD1
TGCGCCAGCACCCGGGGCGGCGACAGGGCGTCTGCTGGAAACACCATATATTTT,CASTRGGDRASAGNTIYF,TRBJ1-3,TRBV5-1,-,TRBD1
TGTGCCAGCTCACCGACCCCAAACCTTAACTATGGCTACACCTTC,CASSPTPNLNYGYTF,TRBJ1-2,TRBV18,-,-
TGTGCCAGCACCAAATTGGGGGACCCCCTCGAGACCCAGTACTTC,CASTKLGDPLETQYF,TRBJ2-5,TRBV6-2/TRBV6-3,few,-
TGTGCCAGCAGTCCCCCATCGGAGGACGGCAATCAGCCCCAGCATTTT,CASSPPSEDGNQPQHF,TRBJ1-5,TRBV6-5,-,-
TGTGCCAGCTCACCACCGTTAGATGCAACTAATGAAAAACTGTTTTTT,CASSPPLDATNEKLFF,TRBJ1-4,TRBV18,few,-
TGCAGTGCTAGAGACCCGGGACTCCAGAATCAGCCCCAGCATTTT,CSARDPGLQNQPQHF,TRBJ1-5,TRBV20-1,few,-
TGTGCCACCAGCCCTGCTACAGGATTCACCGGGGAGCTGTTTTTT,CATSPATGFTGELFF,TRBJ2-2,TRBV24-1,-,-
TGTGCCAGCAGCAGAGGAGGGACAGGGGATAACTATGGCTACACCTTC,CASSRGGTGDNYGYTF,TRBJ1-2,TRBV11-3,-,TRBD1
TGCGCCAGCACCCTATTCGTCGGAACCTACAATGAGCAGTTCTTC,CASTLFVGTYNEQFF,TRBJ2-1,TRBV5-1,once,-
TGTGCCAGCTCACCCGGACGGCAGGGGGCTAGTCAGCCCCAGCATTTT,CASSPGRQGASQPQHF,TRBJ1-5,TRBV18,-,TRBD1
TGCGCCAGCAGCCGGGACAGGTTGAACACTGAAGCTTTCTTT,CASSRDRLNTEAFF,TRBJ1-1,TRBV5-1,few,TRBD1
TGCAGTGCCATGGGAAAGGGGGAGTACTATGGCTACACCTTC,CSAMGKGEYYGYTF,TRBJ1-2,TRBV20-1,few,-
TGTGCCAGCCAAACGGGAGGGGATGGAAACACCATATATTTT,CASQTGGDGNTIYF,TRBJ1-3,TRBV7-9,-,-
TGTGCCAGCAGCCAAGGGGGACAGAGGTATAATTCACCCCTCCACTTT,CASSQGGQRYNSPLHF,TRBJ1-6,TRBV3-1,-,TRBD1
TGTGCCAGCAGCGCCAAAGAGCCCTCCCTTAGCACTGAAGCTTTCTTT,CASSAKEPSLSTEAFF,TRBJ1-1,TRBV7-3,many,-
TGCGCCAGCACCGGGGGCCCCTATAACTATGGCTACACCTTC,CASTGGPYNYGYTF,TRBJ1-2,TRBV5-1,-,-
TGTGCCAGCAGCTTAGGGACGTGGTTGATGAACACTGAAGCTTTCTTT,CASSLGTWLMNTEAFF,TRBJ1-1,TRBV7-2,-,-
TGTGCCCGACAGGGCCGAGGCTATGGCTACACCTTC,CARQGRGYGYTF,TRBJ1-2,TRBV30,-,TRBD1
TGTGCCAGCAGACACGGTTATCCGGGACAGGGGGACACTGAAGCTTTCTTT,CASRHGYPGQGDTEAFF,TRBJ1-1,TRBV6-8,few,TRBD1
TGCGCCAGCAGCTTGGTTCTAGCGGGAGAAGCCTACAATGAGCAGTTCTTC,CASSLVLAGEAYNEQFF,TRBJ2-1,TRBV5-1,few,TRBD2
TGTGCCTCCTCCAAGGGAACAACTAATGAAAAACTGTTTTTT,CASSKGTTNEKLFF,TRBJ1-4,TRBV10-3,few,-
TGTGCCAGCAGTCCCACTGTATCCCCCCAGCATTTT,CASSPTVSPQHF,TRBJ1-5,TRBV6-5,few,-